One sample yielded the 2 T cell receptor beta chains listed below, sequenced in a study of immune heterogeneity within non-small cell lung tumors. TCR beta CDR3 amplification used multiplex PCR with 32 V and 13 J primers. TCRdb independently ran MiXCR on the multiplex PCR reads; one entry per CDR3 protein. The sample includes roughly 2,700 distinct CDR3 sequences, around 41% of them seen just once. Bulk tumor genomic DNA constituted the template, at around 600 ng per sample. Biopsies that were spaced far apart were taken, several per primary tumor, during surgery. Patients underwent curative surgery for non-small cell lung cancer (untreated and newly diagnosed). Sequencing was performed on lung tumor tissue. These receptor sequences come from a woman in her forties or fifties with non-small cell lung cancer.

This clonotype qualifies as medium-sized. V and J are TRBV6-5 and TRBJ2-7; D ambiguous. The germline CDR1 and CDR2 sequences are MNHEY and SVGAGI. The CDR3 extends over 13 amino acids. Trimming stripped 2 bases from V and 3 bases from J, with 8 bases between. CDR3 DNA: TGTGCCAGCAGTTACCGGGCGGACTACGAGCAGTACTTC. It yields the protein CASSYRADYEQYF.

The gene calls are TRBV14 and TRBJ1-6, with D perhaps TRBD1 (5 bases). Germline V gene data show CDR1 as SGHDN and CDR2 as FVKESK. CDR3 length: 15 residues. V shed 0 bases and J shed 10 bases, with 13 bases lying between them. The CDR3 DNA sequence: TGTGCCAGCAGCCAAGATCCCCAGGGAAAGTCACCCCTCCACTTT. As protein: CASSQDPQGKSPLHF.